This TCR beta chain was captured by sequencing in a study of cytomegalovirus exposure and HLA in healthy donors. With respect to this clone: What it binds is not known.

Study-wide points: TCR beta V- and J-gene trimming was later associated with a missense DCLRE1C variant. In an earlier analysis, about 87% or about 30%: the productive usage of most TCR beta V segments. Across all donors, roughly uniform sequencing depth was an assumption of the presence/absence analyses. By a later analysis, the bulk of CMV-associated TCR beta chains appeared HLA-restricted.

The PCR employed 60 Vbeta primers together with 13 Jbeta primers. TCRdb's table, derived via immunoSEQ multiplex PCR, lists solely in-frame clones and lacks some. The table shows over 200,000 clones, with more than 75% occurring only once. This CDR3 is built from 15 residues. V was shortened by 0 bases and J by 4 bases, with 11 bases between the two germline ends. Germline V CDR1 and CDR2: MNHEY, SMNVEV (reference sequence). The sample comprised PBMCs. This chain connects TRBV27 to TRBJ2-3; D remains unclear. This receptor was obtained from a human donor in good health. CDR3 loop: CASSLSPRGSDTQYF. Written as DNA, the CDR3 is TGTGCCAGCAGTTTATCCCCGAGAGGCTCAGATACGCAGTATTTT.